This T cell receptor beta chain was documented in a study of blood T cells in healthy people across ages. Study-wide findings and caveats: The diversity estimates, figures obtained from one million T cells, were considered underestimates.

Next came a second PCR, run for 7 to 11 cycles, which used a sample-barcoded 5' primer along with a J-beta primer mix. TCRdb ran MiXCR on the 5' RACE reads and lists one entry per CDR3 protein. The sample holds roughly 930,000 distinct CDR3 sequences, roughly 52% seen once. Of note for this clonotype: The target antigen is unknown.

The receptor comes from a man younger than 40 in good health. Input material: blood.

The CDR3, as DNA: TGTGCCAGCAGTACAATACAAGGGGCCGGGGGGTACTTC. The encoded protein is CASSTIQGAGGYF. The J gene is TRBJ2-4, the V gene TRBV2, with D tentatively TRBD2 (6 bases). Germline lookup yields CDR1 SNHLY and CDR2 FYNNEI. V lost 5 bases to trimming and J lost 15 bases, with 20 bases between them. This CDR3 region has 13 residues.